The TCR beta chain under discussion was sequenced for a study of regulatory T cells in long-lasting Graves disease. In germline, CDR1 is LGHNA, CDR2 YSLEER. J was trimmed by 0 bases and V by 0 bases; bases with no gene match: 16. The CDR3 spans 21 residues. Both iRepertoire HTBI primers and Arm-PCR of CDR3 regions were used to build the TCR beta libraries. TCRdb re-called the multiplex PCR reads through MiXCR, storing one row per CDR3 protein. The table has 400,000 to 500,000 distinct CDR3 sequences, 16% seen once. Time point in this sample: newly diagnosed GD, antithyroid drugs for less than 3 months. Isolated PBMC RNA provided the starting material for the TCR library. These sequences were also reported in another study, on T cells in Graves' hyperthyroidism and ophthalmopathy.

The sample was peripheral blood mononuclear cells (PBMCs), taken at new diagnosis, from a patient treated with antithyroid drugs. The chain joins TRBV4-3 to TRBJ2-1, with 8 bases that match TRBD2. The receptor was isolated from a woman aged 25 to 39 with Graves disease. The CDR3 sequence is CASSQEGRLATSRGSYNEQFF. As DNA, the CDR3 is TGCGCCAGCAGCCAAGAAGGGAGACTAGCGACCTCCCGGGGCTCCTACAATGAGCAGTTCTTC.